The subject of this entry is one TCR beta chain. This clonotype has only one observation. Its antigen remains unidentified. Base qualities are not recorded, but no much larger clone differs from it by a single base. On its own, one read is weak support. This sample is drawn from a study of blood T cells in healthy people across ages (dated by TCRdb to the mid-2010s). With respect to the entire study: Template switching captured roughly one uniquely barcoded TCR beta cDNA molecule per two T cells in model experiments. Age-related changes in TCR beta repertoire diversity were measured in the study by deep sequencing normalized with unique cDNA molecular identifiers. Using the same blood draw, the study looked at two additional independent replicas of 1 million unique cDNA reads for two donors, one aged 18 to 30 and the other aged 80 or older. Four age groups were formed from the donors: young (average 16 years), middle-aged (just under 40), aged (roughly 58) and long-lived (about 75). Donors of different ages were randomly distributed across sequencing lanes to avoid experimental bias. Findings and caveats that apply to the study as a whole: A strong correlation was found between observed TCR beta diversity and the percentage of naive T cells measured by flow cytometry. Estimates of total diversity based on one million sequenced T cells were regarded as lower bounds and as underestimates. The CMV infection status of donors was not known, potentially confounding age-related changes in expanded clonotypes. Bulk unsorted PBMC profiling prevented conclusive comparison of naive and antigen-experienced compartments. As age increased, observed TCR beta diversity per million T cells dropped in a roughly linear way, and a significant reduction was already evident by age about 40. The long-lived group showed more naive CD4+ T cells, fewer expanded clones and increased TCR diversity than the aged group, suggesting age selection.

The roughly 39 donors, aged about 6 to 100 years, were systemically healthy Caucasian individuals from Russia. Ten milliliters of peripheral blood were collected from each donor into EDTA-treated Vacutainer tubes. Ficoll-Paque density-gradient centrifugation was used to isolate PBMCs, with at least 6 million obtained per sample. Total RNA, at least 5 micrograms per sample, was extracted from PBMCs with Trizol reagent. The percentages of naive CD45RAhigh/CD27high T cells were determined by flow cytometry on a PBMC aliquot from every donor. Between the V and J ends, shortened by 5 bases and 3 bases respectively, the junction contains 11 bases. The CDR3 contains 13 residues, cysteine and phenylalanine counted. Only the CDR3 region is kept as DNA, spanning 39 bases read in frame from base 1. Library creation used 5' RACE. The instrument given in TCRdb is Illumina HiSeq 2500. A second PCR of about 7 to 12 cycles was run with a J-beta primer mix and a sample-barcoded 5' primer. Each TCR beta cDNA molecule received a unique molecular identifier from a template-switch 5' adaptor carrying 12 random nucleotides. Each sample yielded at least 3 million CDR3-containing paired-end reads. First-strand cDNA was synthesized from all RNA with the Mint cDNA synthesis kit, primed by a TRBC-specific oligonucleotide. After uracil-DNA glycosylase treatment, a first 18-cycle PCR used universal primers M1SS and BC2_uni_R on all cDNA. From the authors' description of their analysis: For normalization, 1 million high-quality reads, each with a distinct molecular identifier, were randomly selected from each sample. Instead of being binned into consensus sequences, reads with shared molecular identifiers were discarded. MiTCR, set to a Q25 quality threshold and the strictest error-elimination algorithm, was used for CDR3 identification, clonotype clustering and error correction. Lower-bound total TCR beta diversity was estimated with a nonparametric unseen species model using Euler transformation. TCRdb trimmed public reads at Q25 via fastp, called clones via MiXCR and kept in-frame beta chains. Every distinct CDR3 protein forms one entry, paired with its most common genes and DNA. The authors' filters were not applied to this entry. For this sample there are roughly 720,000 distinct CDR3 sequences; about 48% appear just once. Roughly 40% of the sample is in the top ten clones.

The sequenced sample consisted of blood. This chain joins TRBV12-3 or TRBV12-4 to TRBJ2-7; no D gene call is confident. This TCR came from a man at least 80 years old in good health. At the DNA level, the sequence is TGTGCCAGCAGTCGGACGGAATTCTACGAGCAGTACTTC. Its protein reads: CASSRTEFYEQYF.